The T cell receptor beta chain under discussion was sequenced for a study of OX40 agonist ivuxolimab in advanced cancers. Looking at the study overall: Across the patients, intravenous ivuxolimab was delivered every 2 weeks at 0.01 to 10 mg/kg. General study findings and limits: Certain nonresponding patients likewise had low normalized T-cell clonal expansion. More expanded clones were seen, on average, in CD8+ T cells than in CD4+. Those patients achieving a partial response at 0.1-3.0 mg/kg showed among the lowest clonal expansion.

Measured with immunoSEQ multiplex PCR; TCRdb has only the in-frame clones, and not every one. The table includes 65,000 or so clones, nearly 95% detected once. With regard to this clone: Its cognate antigen is unknown.

The sequences come from CD4+ or CD8+ T cells sorted from blood, collected in a trial of the OX40 agonist ivuxolimab. This receptor was taken from an adult with an advanced solid tumor such as melanoma, head and neck, liver or kidney cancer.

In DNA form, the CDR3 reads TGTGCCAGCACCTGGGGTGGGACTAGCGGTCGATACAATGAGCAGTTCTTC. Translated, it gives CASTWGGTSGRYNEQFF. The rearrangement joins TRBV7-9 to TRBJ2-1; TRBD2 matches at 11 bases. The germline gives CDR1 SEHNR, CDR2 FQNEAQ (reference sequence). There are 17 residues in the CDR3. V trimming: 7 bases; J trimming: 4 bases; junction bases outside the gene matches: 12.